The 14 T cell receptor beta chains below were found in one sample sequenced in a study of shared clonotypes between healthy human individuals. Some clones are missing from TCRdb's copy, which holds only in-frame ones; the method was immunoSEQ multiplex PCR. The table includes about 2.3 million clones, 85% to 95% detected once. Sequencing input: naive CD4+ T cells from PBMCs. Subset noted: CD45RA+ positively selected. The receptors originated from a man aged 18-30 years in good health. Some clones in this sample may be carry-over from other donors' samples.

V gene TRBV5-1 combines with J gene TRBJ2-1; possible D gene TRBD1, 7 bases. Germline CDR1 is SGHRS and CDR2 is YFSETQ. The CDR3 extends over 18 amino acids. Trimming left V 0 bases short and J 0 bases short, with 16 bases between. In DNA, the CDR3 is TGCGCCAGCAGCTTGGGCAGGGGGGATTTCAGCTCCTACAATGAGCAGTTCTTC. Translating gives CASSLGRGDFSSYNEQFF.

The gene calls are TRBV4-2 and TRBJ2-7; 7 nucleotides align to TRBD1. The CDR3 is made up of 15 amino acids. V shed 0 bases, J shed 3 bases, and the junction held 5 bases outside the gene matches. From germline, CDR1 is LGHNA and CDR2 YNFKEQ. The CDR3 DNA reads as TGTGCCAGCAGCCAAGATAGGGGACAGCACTACGAGCAGTACTTC. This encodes CASSQDRGQHYEQYF.

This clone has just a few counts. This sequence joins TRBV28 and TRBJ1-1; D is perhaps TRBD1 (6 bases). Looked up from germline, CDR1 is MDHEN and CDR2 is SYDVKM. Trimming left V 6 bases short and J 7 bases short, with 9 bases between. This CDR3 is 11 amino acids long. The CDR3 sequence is CASRNRVEAFF. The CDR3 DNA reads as TGTGCCAGCAGAAACAGGGTTGAAGCTTTCTTT.

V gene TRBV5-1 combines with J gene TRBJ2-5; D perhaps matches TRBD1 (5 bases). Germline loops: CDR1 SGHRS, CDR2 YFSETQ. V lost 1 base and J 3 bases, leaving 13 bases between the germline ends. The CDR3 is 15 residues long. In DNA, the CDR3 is TGCGCCAGCAGCTTGACACCGACAGATGAAGAGACCCAGTACTTC. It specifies CASSLTPTDEETQYF. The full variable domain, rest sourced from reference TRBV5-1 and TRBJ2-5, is KAGVTQTPRYLIKTRGQQVTLSCSPISGHRSVSWYQQTPGQGLQFLFEYFSETQRNKGNFPGRFSGRQFSNSRSEMNVSTLELGDSALYLCASSLTPTDEETQYFGPGTRLLVL.

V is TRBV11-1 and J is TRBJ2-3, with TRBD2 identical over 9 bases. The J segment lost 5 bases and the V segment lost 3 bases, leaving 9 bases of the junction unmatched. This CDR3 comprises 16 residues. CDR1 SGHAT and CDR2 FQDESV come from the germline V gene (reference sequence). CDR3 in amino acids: CASSFIRLAEGDTQYF. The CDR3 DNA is TGTGCCAGCAGCTTTATCAGACTAGCGGAGGGAGATACGCAGTATTTT.

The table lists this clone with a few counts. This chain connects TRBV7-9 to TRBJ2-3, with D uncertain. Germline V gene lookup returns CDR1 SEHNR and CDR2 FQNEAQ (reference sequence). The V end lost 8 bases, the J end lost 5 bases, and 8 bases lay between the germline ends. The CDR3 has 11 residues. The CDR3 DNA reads TGTGCCAGCTTGGACGGAGATACGCAGTATTTT. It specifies CASLDGDTQYF. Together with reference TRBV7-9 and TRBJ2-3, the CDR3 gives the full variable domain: DTGVSQNPRHKITKRGQNVTFRCDPISEHNRLYWYRQTLGQGPEFLTYFQNEAQLEKSRLLSDRFSAERPKGSFSTLEIQRTEQGDSAMYLCASLDGDTQYFGPGTRLTVL.

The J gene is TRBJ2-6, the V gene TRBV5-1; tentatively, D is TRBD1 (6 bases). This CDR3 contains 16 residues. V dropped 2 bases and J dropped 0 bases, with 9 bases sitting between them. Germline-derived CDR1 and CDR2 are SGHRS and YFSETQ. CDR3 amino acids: CASSLGTNSGANVLTF. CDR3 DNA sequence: TGCGCCAGCAGCTTAGGGACAAACTCTGGGGCCAACGTCCTGACTTTC.

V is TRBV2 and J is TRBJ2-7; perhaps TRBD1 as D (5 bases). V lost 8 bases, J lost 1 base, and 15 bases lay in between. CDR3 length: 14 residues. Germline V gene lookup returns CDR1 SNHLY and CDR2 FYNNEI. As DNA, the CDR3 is TGTGCCAGCGTAAGGGGCCTTCCTTCCTACGAGCAGTACTTC. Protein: CASVRGLPSYEQYF. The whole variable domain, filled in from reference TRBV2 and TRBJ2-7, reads EPEVTQTPSHQVTQMGQEVILRCVPISNHLYFYWYRQILGQKVEFLVSFYNNEISEKSEIFDDQFSVERPDGSNFTLKIRSTKLEDSAMYFCASVRGLPSYEQYFGPGTRLTVT.

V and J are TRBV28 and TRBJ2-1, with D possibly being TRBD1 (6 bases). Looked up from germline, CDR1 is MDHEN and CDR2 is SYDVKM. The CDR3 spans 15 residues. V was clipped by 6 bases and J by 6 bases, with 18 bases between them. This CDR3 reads CASRSLGAGLNEQFF. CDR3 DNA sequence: TGTGCCAGCAGGTCCCTGGGGGCCGGTCTCAATGAGCAGTTCTTC.

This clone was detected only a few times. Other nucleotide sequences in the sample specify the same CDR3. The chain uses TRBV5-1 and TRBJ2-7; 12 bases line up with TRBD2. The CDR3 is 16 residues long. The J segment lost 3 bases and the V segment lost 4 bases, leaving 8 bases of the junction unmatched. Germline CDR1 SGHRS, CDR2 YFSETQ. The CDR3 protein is CASSRGTSGRYYEQYF. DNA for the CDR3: TGCGCCAGCAGCCGCGGGACTAGCGGGCGGTACTACGAGCAGTACTTC. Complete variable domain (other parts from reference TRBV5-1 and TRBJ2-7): KAGVTQTPRYLIKTRGQQVTLSCSPISGHRSVSWYQQTPGQGLQFLFEYFSETQRNKGNFPGRFSGRQFSNSRSEMNVSTLELGDSALYLCASSRGTSGRYYEQYFGPGTRLTVT.

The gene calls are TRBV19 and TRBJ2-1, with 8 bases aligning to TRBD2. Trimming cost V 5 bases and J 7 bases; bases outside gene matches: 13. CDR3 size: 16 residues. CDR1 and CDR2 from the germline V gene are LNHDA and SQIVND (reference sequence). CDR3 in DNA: TGTGCCAGTAGTGTTTACGGGAGCGGGAGAGTAAATGAGCAGTTCTTC. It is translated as CASSVYGSGRVNEQFF.

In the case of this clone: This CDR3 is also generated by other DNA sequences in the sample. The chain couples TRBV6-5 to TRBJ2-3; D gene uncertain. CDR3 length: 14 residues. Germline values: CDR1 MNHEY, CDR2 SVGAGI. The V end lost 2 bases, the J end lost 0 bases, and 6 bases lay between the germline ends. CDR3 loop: CASSYGSSTDTQYF. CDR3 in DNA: TGTGCCAGCAGTTACGGTTCTAGCACAGATACGCAGTATTTT.

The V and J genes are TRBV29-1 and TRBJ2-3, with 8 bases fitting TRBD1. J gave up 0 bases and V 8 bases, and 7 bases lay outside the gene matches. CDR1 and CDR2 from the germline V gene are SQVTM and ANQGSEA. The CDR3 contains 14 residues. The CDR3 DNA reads TGCAGCTCTGAGGGACAGGCGAGCACAGATACGCAGTATTTT. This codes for CSSEGQASTDTQYF.

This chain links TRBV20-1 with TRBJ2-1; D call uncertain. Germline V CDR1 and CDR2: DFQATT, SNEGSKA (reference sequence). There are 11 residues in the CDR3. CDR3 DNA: TGCAGCGTGGCTAGCTACAATGAGCAGTTCTTC. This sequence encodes CSVASYNEQFF.